A selection of T cell receptor beta chains follows, all from one sample in a study of cytomegalovirus exposure and HLA in healthy donors. The table came from immunoSEQ multiplex PCR; TCRdb's copy has only in-frame clones and leaves some out. Its table lists roughly 74,000 clones. Sequenced: PBMCs. These receptors were taken from a female donor in good health and CMV-seropositive. Both conserved end residues are part of each CDR3. Each record gives: J gene, D gene, V gene, CDR3 protein, CDR3 DNA. D genes are given only for firm matches.

j_gene: TRBJ1-6
d_gene: TRBD1
v_gene: TRBV6-5
CDR3aa: CASSYPGQGLGSPLHF
CDR3nt: TGTGCCAGCAGTTATCCGGGACAGGGATTAGGCTCACCCCTCCACTTT

j_gene: TRBJ2-1
d_gene: NA
v_gene: TRBV5-4
CDR3aa: CASSPIYQGAGNEQFF
CDR3nt: TGTGCCAGCAGCCCTATTTACCAGGGTGCAGGGAATGAGCAGTTCTTC

j_gene: TRBJ1-4
d_gene: NA
v_gene: TRBV27
CDR3aa: CASSLWTDEKLFF
CDR3nt: TGTGCCAGCAGTTTATGGACAGATGAAAAACTGTTTTTT

j_gene: TRBJ2-2
d_gene: NA
v_gene: TRBV30
CDR3aa: CAWSVIETGELFF
CDR3nt: TGTGCCTGGAGTGTTATCGAGACCGGGGAGCTGTTTTTT

j_gene: TRBJ2-7
d_gene: TRBD1
v_gene: TRBV2
CDR3aa: CASWDLGTALSSYEQYF
CDR3nt: TGTGCCAGCTGGGATCTAGGGACAGCCTTGAGCTCCTACGAGCAGTACTTC

j_gene: TRBJ2-5
d_gene: NA
v_gene: TRBV4-3
CDR3aa: CASSQGGLEQETQYF
CDR3nt: TGCGCCAGCAGCCAGGGGGGTCTCGAACAAGAGACCCAGTACTTC

j_gene: TRBJ2-1
d_gene: NA
v_gene: TRBV9
CDR3aa: CASSVALYNEQFF
CDR3nt: TGTGCCAGTAGCGTAGCACTATACAATGAGCAGTTCTTC

j_gene: TRBJ2-2
d_gene: TRBD1
v_gene: TRBV9
CDR3aa: CASSPRDRGTAGELFF
CDR3nt: TGTGCCAGCAGCCCCCGGGACAGGGGTACGGCCGGGGAGCTGTTTTTT

j_gene: TRBJ2-7
d_gene: NA
v_gene: TRBV6-5
CDR3aa: CASSYSTVGRAYEQYF
CDR3nt: TGTGCCAGCAGTTACTCGACTGTAGGCAGAGCCTACGAGCAGTACTTC

j_gene: TRBJ1-3
d_gene: NA
v_gene: TRBV18
CDR3aa: CASSPGRSGNTIYF
CDR3nt: TGTGCCAGCTCACCAGGGCGTTCTGGAAACACCATATATTTT